The rows below give T cell receptor beta chains drawn from one sample of a study of beta chain features in type 1 diabetes. Only in-frame clones appear in the TCRdb table, and some are missing; sequencing was by immunoSEQ multiplex PCR. This sample has 360,000 or so clones, with around 20% found just once. The specimen sequenced was naive CD4+ T cells from blood. These receptors came from a woman between 18 and 29 years old in good health. The CDR3 runs from the conserved cysteine through the conserved F or W. Each record gives: clone size, J gene, V gene, D gene, CDR3 protein, CDR3 DNA. The D gene is left open where the match is weak. Size tells how often a clone was seen (once, few, many) or the class of an expanded clone, and some rows leave it out.

-,TRBJ2-7,TRBV7-2,-,CASSLDEAEQYF,TGTGCCAGCAGCTTAGATGAAGCAGAGCAGTACTTC
once,TRBJ2-7,TRBV6-1,-,CASSGKLRDKESYEQYF,TGTGCCAGCAGTGGGAAACTCCGGGACAAAGAGTCCTACGAGCAGTACTTC
-,TRBJ2-7,TRBV7-2,TRBD2,CASSLREGSSYEQYF,TGTGCCAGCAGTCTCCGGGAGGGGAGCTCCTACGAGCAGTACTTC
few,TRBJ2-5,TRBV11-3,TRBD1,CASSLDRVGQGGETQYF,TGTGCCAGCAGCTTAGATCGCGTCGGACAGGGTGGGGAGACCCAGTACTTC
-,TRBJ1-2,TRBV27,-,CASSTAGAGYGYTF,TGTGCCAGCAGTACTGCGGGGGCTGGCTATGGCTACACCTTC
-,TRBJ1-2,TRBV30,TRBD1,CAWSVSGQGARGYTF,TGTGCCTGGAGTGTTAGCGGACAGGGGGCGCGAGGCTACACCTTC
-,TRBJ1-2,TRBV5-1,TRBD1,CASSTDRVHGYTF,TGCGCCAGCAGCACGGACAGGGTTCATGGCTACACCTTC
few,TRBJ2-7,TRBV5-4,TRBD1,CASSPPGTDPYEQYF,TGTGCCAGCAGCCCCCCCGGGACAGACCCCTACGAGCAGTACTTC
-,TRBJ2-5,TRBV28,TRBD1,CASSLRGRQETQYF,TGTGCCAGCAGTTTAAGGGGGCGACAAGAGACCCAGTACTTC
-,TRBJ1-1,TRBV19,-,CASSDWRPTNTEAFF,TGTGCCAGTAGTGATTGGCGGCCGACGAACACTGAAGCTTTCTTT
few,TRBJ2-1,TRBV5-1,-,CASSLVAGYNEQFF,TGCGCCAGCAGCTTGGTGGCGGGGTACAATGAGCAGTTCTTC
few,TRBJ2-1,TRBV11-3,-,CASQPGAYNEQFF,TGTGCCAGCCAACCGGGGGCCTACAATGAGCAGTTCTTC
-,TRBJ1-1,TRBV12-5,-,CASANRVTEAFF,TGTGCTAGTGCCAACAGGGTTACTGAAGCTTTCTTT
few,TRBJ1-2,TRBV18,TRBD1,CASSPPTGGWYGYTF,TGTGCCAGCTCACCACCGACAGGGGGCTGGTATGGCTACACCTTC
few,TRBJ1-6,TRBV30,-,CAWRQGPSPLHF,TGTGCCTGGAGACAGGGACCATCACCCCTCCACTTT